This T cell receptor (beta chain) was documented in a study of cytomegalovirus exposure and HLA in healthy donors. Study summary: Within the Caucasian-associated ancestry cluster were roughly 82% of the approximately 400 genotyped donors.

The study's findings and limits: The study flagged about 160 TCR beta chains as cytomegalovirus-associated. In a later analysis, common viral pathogens appeared linked to several of the most significant clusters.

This clone has only one observation. No antigen is known for it. The CDR3 contains 15 residues. Per germline, CDR1 LGHNT and CDR2 FRNRAP. V was pared by 2 bases and J by 4 bases, with 6 bases of the junction left unmatched. PCR was performed using 60 Vbeta and 13 Jbeta primers. Produced via immunoSEQ multiplex PCR; TCRdb's table is partial and in-frame only. The sample lists around 65,000 clones, 65% to 80% occurring once. This TCR came from a man aged 40-49 years in good health and CMV-seropositive. The material sequenced was PBMCs. The chain employs TRBV12-5 and TRBJ2-3; 7 nucleotides agree with TRBD1. The CDR3 bases are TGTGCTAGTGGTTTGACAGGGGACCGCGCAGATACGCAGTATTTT. It translates to CASGLTGDRADTQYF.